These T cell receptor beta chains were read from a single sample in a study of blood T cell repertoires in COVID-19. Using immunoSEQ multiplex PCR, the repertoire was profiled, and TCRdb retains in-frame clones only, with some absent. The sample yields more than 150,000 clones, over 80% seen once. Sequenced sample: PBMCs or T cells enriched from blood (not recorded which). These receptors were obtained from a woman aged 60 to 75 who had recovered from COVID-19. Each CDR3 is given with its conserved first and last residue. D genes are given only for firm matches. Clone size, where shown, is once, few, many, or a class for clones that have expanded.

v_call	j_call	clone_size	d_call	cdr3_length	cdr3_nt	cdr3_aa
TRBV3-1/TRBV3-2	TRBJ1-1	NA	NA	14	TGTGCCAGCAGCCAAGGAGGGATGAACACTGAAGCTTTCTTT	CASSQGGMNTEAFF
TRBV18	TRBJ2-7	NA	NA	15	TGTGCCAGCTCATCAACCATAGCGGCTGGCTTCGAGCAGTACTTC	CASSSTIAAGFEQYF
TRBV28	TRBJ1-2	few	TRBD1	16	TGTGCCACCCCCTCAAGCCGGACAGGGCCAACCTATGGCTACACCTTC	CATPSSRTGPTYGYTF
TRBV5-1	TRBJ2-3	once	TRBD2	14	TGCGCCAGCAGCATACTAGCGCACACAGATACGCAGTATTTT	CASSILAHTDTQYF
TRBV9	TRBJ1-3	NA	NA	16	TGTGCCAGCAGCGCGGGAGCGGGGCCCTCTGGAAACACCATATATTTT	CASSAGAGPSGNTIYF
TRBV4-1	TRBJ1-1	NA	NA	16	TGCGCCAGCAGCCGACATCCGAGGGAGGGGAACACTGAAGCTTTCTTT	CASSRHPREGNTEAFF
TRBV18	TRBJ1-2	NA	TRBD1	16	TGTGCCAGCTCACCTAGACAGGGGGCGCCGGGCTATGGCTACACCTTC	CASSPRQGAPGYGYTF
TRBV5-4	TRBJ1-3	NA	NA	17	TGTGCCAGCAGCTTGGGGTCAGGCGTAAGCTCTGGAAACACCATATATTTT	CASSLGSGVSSGNTIYF
TRBV2	TRBJ2-3	few	TRBD2	17	TGTGCCAGCAGGATTGCCGGGACTAGCGGGGGTGGAGATACGCAGTATTTT	CASRIAGTSGGGDTQYF
TRBV5-1	TRBJ2-5	NA	TRBD1	16	TGCGCCAGCAGCGGGGCCGGGACAGGGGGCGCTGAGACCCAGTACTTC	CASSGAGTGGAETQYF
TRBV15	TRBJ2-7	NA	NA	15	TGTGCCACCAGCAGGCAAGTACCGGGTATGGACGAGCAGTACTTC	CATSRQVPGMDEQYF
TRBV11-2	TRBJ2-1	once	NA	14	TGTGCCAGCAGCTTATCTCTCGACGCGGGCGAGCAGTTCTTC	CASSLSLDAGEQFF
TRBV5-1	TRBJ1-2	NA	TRBD1	16	TGCGCCAGCAGCTTCCCCCGACAGGGCATAAACTATGGCTACACCTTC	CASSFPRQGINYGYTF
TRBV19	TRBJ1-5	NA	TRBD1	13	TGTGCCAGTAGCAGACAGGGGGGTCAGCCCCAGCATTTT	CASSRQGGQPQHF
TRBV24-1	TRBJ1-1	NA	NA	14	TGTGCCACCAGTGATGTACAGACCCTCACTGAAGCTTTCTTT	CATSDVQTLTEAFF
TRBV11-2	TRBJ1-2	NA	TRBD1	15	TGTGCCAGCAGCGCCAGGGGGGAGGCTTCATATGGCTACACCTTC	CASSARGEASYGYTF
TRBV24-1	TRBJ2-2	NA	TRBD1	22	TGTGCCACCAGTGATTTAAAAGGGTGGACAGGGGGCGCATCGCGACACACCGGGGAGCTGTTTTTT	CATSDLKGWTGGASRHTGELFF
TRBV27	TRBJ2-3	few	TRBD2	15	TGTGCCAGCAGTCGGAGACTAGCTGGCACAGATACGCAGTATTTT	CASSRRLAGTDTQYF
TRBV5-1	TRBJ1-2	NA	TRBD1	15	TGCGCCAGCAGCTTGGACGCTCTGACAGGGGGAGGCTACACCTTC	CASSLDALTGGGYTF
TRBV19	TRBJ1-2	NA	TRBD1	13	TGTGCCAGTAGCGACAGGGGAGGCTATGGCTACACCTTC	CASSDRGGYGYTF
TRBV3-1/TRBV3-2	TRBJ1-1	NA	NA	14	TGTGCCAGCAGCCAAGTCCCTACAGGGCCCGAAGCTTTCTTT	CASSQVPTGPEAFF
TRBV7-2	TRBJ1-2	NA	NA	14	TGTGCCAGCAGCTCCCGTAGAGCTAACTATGGCTACACCTTC	CASSSRRANYGYTF
TRBV5-1	TRBJ2-2	NA	NA	16	TGCGCCAGCAGCCGGGAGACAATCGCGAACACCGGGGAGCTGTTTTTT	CASSRETIANTGELFF
TRBV6-1	TRBJ2-3	once	NA	16	TGTGCCAGCAGTGAAGTACCAGGAACTAGCACAGATACGCAGTATTTT	CASSEVPGTSTDTQYF
TRBV5-4	TRBJ2-7	NA	TRBD2	15	TGTGCCAGCAGCTTGTTCACCGGGAGGGGCGACGAGCAGTACTTC	CASSLFTGRGDEQYF
TRBV4-2	TRBJ1-5	NA	TRBD1	16	TGTGCCAGCAGCCAAGCTATGGGACAGGCCTCTCAGCCCCAGCATTTT	CASSQAMGQASQPQHF
TRBV5-1	TRBJ1-4	once	NA	12	TGCGCCAGCAGGGCCCCAAATGAAAAACTGTTTTTT	CASRAPNEKLFF
TRBV5-1	TRBJ1-2	NA	TRBD1	14	TGCGCCAGCAGCTTGGCCGGGACAGATACTGGCTACACCTTC	CASSLAGTDTGYTF
TRBV5-1	TRBJ2-3	once	NA	15	TGCGCCAGCAGCCGTGAAGGTCAGACAACAGATACGCAGTATTTT	CASSREGQTTDTQYF
TRBV12-3/TRBV12-4	TRBJ1-5	NA	NA	13	TGTGCCAGCAGTTTGGGAGACAATCAGCCCCAGCATTTT	CASSLGDNQPQHF
TRBV2	TRBJ1-2	NA	TRBD1	13	TGTGCCAGCAGCTCGACAGGGGGCAATGGCTACACCTTC	CASSSTGGNGYTF
TRBV3-1/TRBV3-2	TRBJ1-6	few	NA	15	TGTGCCAGCAGCCGCTGGACAGTGACCAATTCACCCCTCCACTTT	CASSRWTVTNSPLHF
TRBV28	TRBJ1-2	NA	NA	14	TGTGCCAGCAGTTTCGACAGCAACCCGTATGGCTACACCTTC	CASSFDSNPYGYTF
TRBV5-6	TRBJ1-1	once	TRBD1	15	TGTGCCAGCAGCTTGGGAGGGACAGAGAACACTGAAGCTTTCTTT	CASSLGGTENTEAFF
TRBV5-1	TRBJ2-2	NA	NA	15	TGCGCCAGCAGCAGGCAGGGTATAGGCACCGGGGAGCTGTTTTTT	CASSRQGIGTGELFF
TRBV4-2	TRBJ2-7	NA	TRBD2	16	TGTGCCAGCAGCCAAGATAACGGACTAGCGGGTCGCGAGCAGTACTTC	CASSQDNGLAGREQYF
TRBV5-1	TRBJ2-1	NA	TRBD1	16	TGCGCCAGCAGCTTGTTGGGACAGGGAGCCTACGATGAGCAGTTCTTC	CASSLLGQGAYDEQFF
TRBV7-2	TRBJ2-3	once	NA	15	TGTGCCAGCAGCCCCCGGCGGGGTGTGGCAGATACGCAGTATTTT	CASSPRRGVADTQYF
TRBV2	TRBJ1-2	few	TRBD1	14	TGTGCCAGCAGGGGGACAGGGTCGGTCTATGGCTACACCTTC	CASRGTGSVYGYTF
TRBV4-1	TRBJ1-1	NA	TRBD1	13	TGCGCCAGCGGACAGGGGCCGAACACTGAAGCTTTCTTT	CASGQGPNTEAFF
TRBV28	TRBJ1-2	few	NA	14	TGTGCCAGCAGTCGGGGGGCGGCTAACTATGGCTACACCTTC	CASSRGAANYGYTF
TRBV5-6	TRBJ1-1	NA	NA	13	TGTGCCAGCAGCTTGGCCGTCGCGACTGAAGCTTTCTTT	CASSLAVATEAFF
TRBV6-5	TRBJ2-1	NA	NA	14	TGTGCCGGGGCGAGACAGAGCTCCTACAATGAGCAGTTCTTC	CAGARQSSYNEQFF
TRBV15	TRBJ1-1	few	NA	14	TGTGCCACCAGCAGAGATCCCGGGAACACTGAAGCTTTCTTT	CATSRDPGNTEAFF
TRBV5-1	TRBJ1-3	NA	TRBD1	15	TGCGCCAGCAGCCAAGGACAGGGGTCTGGAAACACCATATATTTT	CASSQGQGSGNTIYF
TRBV7-2	TRBJ2-4	NA	TRBD2	14	TGTGCCAGCAGCGCGGGGGGTGCCAAAAACATTCAGTACTTC	CASSAGGAKNIQYF
TRBV7-9	TRBJ2-3	NA	NA	15	TGTGCCAGCACCTCGAGTTTAGTATTATCTGATACGCAGTATTTT	CASTSSLVLSDTQYF
TRBV6-5	TRBJ2-5	NA	NA	13	TGTGCCAGCAGCTTGGAGCGGCAAGAGACCCAGTACTTC	CASSLERQETQYF
TRBV11-3	TRBJ2-7	NA	NA	13	TGTGCCAGCAGCTTAGGAAGGGGCTACGAGCAGTACTTC	CASSLGRGYEQYF
TRBV5-5	TRBJ1-4	NA	TRBD1	15	TGTGCCAGCAGCTTGCGAGACAGGGTGAATGAAAAACTGTTTTTT	CASSLRDRVNEKLFF
TRBV4-1	TRBJ1-4	NA	TRBD1	15	TGCGCCAGCAGCCAGCCCGGGACAGGGACATCAAAACTGTTTTTT	CASSQPGTGTSKLFF
TRBV28	TRBJ2-1	NA	NA	17	TGTGCCAGCAGTCTGGGGACAGTTTTGGGGAGGTACAATGAGCAGTTCTTC	CASSLGTVLGRYNEQFF
TRBV27	TRBJ2-7	NA	TRBD1	15	TGTGCCAGCAGTAAACTGACAGGGGTATCCTACGAGCAGTACTTC	CASSKLTGVSYEQYF
TRBV12-5	TRBJ2-3	NA	TRBD2	17	TGTGCTAGTGGTTTGGTACATGGCGGGGGGTTCACAGATACGCAGTATTTT	CASGLVHGGGFTDTQYF
TRBV13	TRBJ2-3	few	NA	17	TGTGCCAGCAGCTTAAGTGGATTAGCGCCGAGCACAGATACGCAGTATTTT	CASSLSGLAPSTDTQYF
TRBV28	TRBJ1-2	once	NA	16	TGTGCCAGCAGTTTATATCAGACAGGTGTCGGCTATGGCTACACCTTC	CASSLYQTGVGYGYTF
TRBV2	TRBJ1-2	NA	NA	13	TGTGCCAGCAGAGAGGGGGTCTGGTATGGCTACACCTTC	CASREGVWYGYTF